This T cell receptor (beta chain) was observed in a study of blood T cell repertoires in COVID-19. Study information: There were acute and convalescent COVID-19 samples, and they came from the United States, Italy and Spain. From T cells, B-cell-depleted T cells, or PBMCs came the material, which was cDNA or gDNA.

In the study's own analysis: Amplification of reference gene primers was used by the study to estimate nucleated cell counts. TCRdb's table, derived via immunoSEQ multiplex PCR, lists solely in-frame clones and lacks some. That table is the source of V, J and clone size, and D and trimming were worked out from the DNA. The sample has approximately 310,000 clones, roughly 86% seen once. The germline V gene has CDR1 LNHNV and CDR2 YYDKDF (reference sequence). V lost 0 bases, J lost 2 bases, and 11 bases lay in between. The CDR3 contains 16 residues. Material: peripheral blood. The source is a woman aged 50 to 60 who had recovered from COVID-19. J is TRBJ2-1 and V is TRBV15, with a weak D call TRBD1 (5 bases). CDR3 DNA: TGTGCCACCAGCAGAGATTTTACAGGACCCTACAATGAGCAGTTCTTC. Protein: CATSRDFTGPYNEQFF. The full variable domain, rest sourced from reference TRBV15 and TRBJ2-1, is DAMVIQNPRYQVTQFGKPVTLSCSQTLNHNVMYWYQQKSSQAPKLLFHYYDKDFNNEADTPDNFQSRRPNTSFCFLDIRSPGLGDTAMYLCATSRDFTGPYNEQFFGPGTRLTVL.